These 32 T cell receptor beta chains came from one sample sequenced in a study of blood T cells in healthy people across ages. It was with a sample-barcoded 5' primer and a J-beta primer mix that a second PCR of about 7 to 12 cycles was run. One entry per CDR3 protein results from TCRdb running MiXCR on the 5' RACE reads. The sample includes around 1,000,000 distinct CDR3 sequences, 20% to 25% seen only once; the top ten take approximately 0.7%. These data were likewise used in another study, on T cells of mothers and their children.

The sample was blood. These receptors all come from a girl aged 2 to 10 in good health.

This clonotype turned up a few times. The junction departs from the called germline gene at one end, perhaps through a read error. The genes are TRBV6-1 and TRBJ1-4; 8 bases line up with TRBD1. The CDR3 runs to 16 residues. Germline-derived CDR1 and CDR2 are MNHNS and SASEGT. The CDR3 bases are TGTGCCATCCCTGATGGACAGGGCACATTAATGAAGGGATGGATTTTT. Amino acid sequence: CAIPDGQGTLMKGWIF.

This clonotype was counted a few times. Germline is not matched at one junction end, which may reflect a read error. The V gene is TRBV12-3 or TRBV12-4, the J gene TRBJ2-5; D remains unclear. This CDR3 is 13 amino acids long. CDR3 amino acids: CASSFGRINEQSF. In DNA form, the CDR3 reads TGTGCCAGCAGTTTCGGACGAATAAATGAGCAGTCCTTC.

This clonotype was seen many times. The V call is TRBV6-5, the J call TRBJ2-7; D possibly matches TRBD1 or TRBD2 (6 bases each). V shed 5 bases and J shed 1 base, with 12 bases lying between them. CDR1 and CDR2 (germline): MNHEY, SVGAGI. The CDR3 contains 14 residues. The CDR3 region is CASSGLGGSYEQYF. For the CDR3, the DNA is TGTGCCAGCAGTGGCCTAGGGGGGTCCTACGAGCAGTACTTC.

The genes are TRBV7-9 and TRBJ2-1, with D uncertain. The assigned J gene may be wrong: the sequence end matches TRBJ2-7 better. Germline V lookup: CDR1 SEHNR, CDR2 FQNEAQ (reference sequence). The CDR3 is 16 amino acids. The CDR3 protein is CASSLPDNQVLGEQYF. CDR3 bases: TGTGCCAGCAGCTTACCCGACAATCAGGTGTTGGGGGAGCAGTACTTC.

In this sample, this clonotype turned up a few times. The genes are TRBV7-2 and TRBJ2-3, with 14 bases identical to TRBD2. The CDR3 runs to 16 residues. CDR1 is SGHTA and CDR2 is FQGNSA in the germline V gene. With 1 base clipped from V and 5 bases from J, the junction kept 2 bases outside the gene matches. The CDR3 loop reads CASSLGLAGGVDTQYF. As DNA, the CDR3 is TGTGCCAGCAGCTTAGGACTAGCGGGAGGGGTAGATACGCAGTATTTT.

The chain has TRBV7-9 and TRBJ2-5, with 8 bases fitting TRBD2. With the DNA end fitting TRBJ2-1 better, the J assignment may be wrong. CDR1 and CDR2 (germline): SEHNR, FQNEAQ (reference sequence). The CDR3 runs to 12 residues. The chain's CDR3 is CASRLSGDEQFF. CDR3 in DNA: TGTGCCAGCAGACTTAGCGGGGATGAGCAGTTCTTC.

This chain joins TRBV6-1 and TRBJ1-1; D is possibly TRBD1 (5 bases). The germline CDR1 and CDR2 sequences are MNHNS and SASEGT. CDR3 length: 13 residues. V lost 2 bases, J lost 7 bases, and 11 bases lay in between. The CDR3 region is CASSEQGFGEAFF. As DNA, the CDR3 is TGTGCCAGCAGTGAACAGGGTTTTGGTGAAGCTTTCTTT.

The table lists this clonotype with a few counts. This chain links TRBV29-1 with TRBJ1-3; tentatively, D is TRBD1 (5 bases). V gave up 2 bases and J gave up 4 bases, with 9 bases separating them. The germline gives CDR1 SQVTM, CDR2 ANQGSEA. This CDR3 has 13 residues. Here the CDR3 reads CSVEWGKGNTIYF. The CDR3 DNA reads TGCAGCGTTGAATGGGGGAAAGGAAACACCATATATTTT.

The CDR3 reads CASDTQGGTEAFF. In DNA, the CDR3 is TGTGCCAGCGACACTCAGGGGGGCACTGAAGCTTTCTTT. This sequence joins TRBV12-3 or TRBV12-4 and TRBJ1-1; 7 positions match TRBD1. V lost 8 bases and J lost 4; bases outside the gene matches: 7. The CDR3 consists of 13 residues.

Only a few counts were recorded for this clonotype. This rearrangement joins TRBV3-1 to TRBJ2-2; no definite D call. Per the germline V gene, CDR1 is LGHDT and CDR2 is YNNKEL (reference sequence). This CDR3 is 15 amino acids long. The V end was cut by 1 base, the J end by 4 bases, with 10 bases between. CDR3: CASSQVRTATGELFF. In DNA, the CDR3 is TGTGCCAGCAGCCAAGTAAGGACCGCCACCGGGGAGCTGTTTTTT.

This clonotype was counted between two and nine times. The rearrangement uses TRBV28 and TRBJ1-2; D unclear. CDR3 size: 14 residues. Germline V gene data show CDR1 as MDHEN and CDR2 as SYDVKM. V was pared by 6 bases and J by 4 bases, with 15 bases between. CDR3 amino acids: CASSFGSPGYGYTF. As DNA, the CDR3 is TGTGCCAGCAGCTTCGGGTCTCCTGGCTATGGCTACACCTTC.

The chain uses TRBV12-1 and TRBJ1-2. TRBV12-1 is flagged as a pseudogene. The CDR3 has 13 residues. The CDR3, as DNA: TGTGCCAGCAGCTTCATTATGAACTATGGCTACACCTTC. The encoded protein is CASSFIMNYGYTF.

This clonotype was seen more than once but under ten times. V usage is TRBV4-1 and J usage is TRBJ2-5, with D possibly being TRBD2 (5 bases). Trimming shortened V by 1 base and J by 5 bases, and 14 bases separated the two germline ends. Germline loops: CDR1 MGHRA, CDR2 YSYEKL. The CDR3 consists of 15 residues. DNA of the CDR3: TGCGCCAGCAGCCAAGGGAGACTAAGGTCGGAGACCCAGTACTTC. This sequence encodes CASSQGRLRSETQYF.

The J gene is TRBJ2-1, the V gene TRBV7-9; 8 positions match TRBD1. J was trimmed by 1 base and V by 4 bases; bases with no gene match: 9. Germline CDR1 and CDR2: SEHNR and FQNEAQ (reference sequence). This CDR3 has 17 residues. CDR3 protein: CASSSADRAKSYNEQFF. CDR3 DNA: TGTGCCAGCAGCTCAGCGGACAGGGCCAAATCCTACAATGAGCAGTTCTTC.

This clonotype was observed a few times. The chain employs TRBV7-6 and TRBJ1-2; D gene uncertain. In germline, CDR1 is SGHVS, CDR2 FNYEAQ. Trimming cost V 5 bases and J 2 bases, with 21 bases left between them. The CDR3 has 17 residues. The CDR3 sequence is CASSATLGRERNYGYTF. The CDR3 coding sequence is TGTGCCAGCAGCGCAACTCTGGGAAGGGAAAGAAACTATGGCTACACCTTC.

This clonotype was seen a handful of times. This chain uses TRBV7-8 with TRBJ2-5, with 9 bases fitting TRBD1. CDR1 SGHVS and CDR2 FQNEAQ come from the germline V gene. V dropped 6 bases and J dropped 5; count of bases not matched to a gene: 13. This CDR3 is built from 16 residues. CDR3 in amino acids: CASSIYSQGATETQYF. CDR3 nucleotide sequence: TGTGCCAGCAGTATTTATTCACAGGGGGCTACGGAGACCCAGTACTTC.

V and J are TRBV5-5 and TRBJ2-5; no clear D. The CDR3 length is 12 residues. Trimming shortened V by 6 bases and J by 0 bases, and 6 bases separated the two germline ends. Germline CDR1 is SGHKS and CDR2 is YYEKEE (reference sequence). The CDR3 sequence is CASILDQETQYF. The CDR3 DNA reads as TGTGCCAGCATCCTTGACCAAGAGACCCAGTACTTC.

The V and J genes are TRBV7-6 and TRBJ2-3; no clear D. Between the trimmed V and J ends, which lost 1 base and 2 bases, there was a span of 10 bases. The germline CDR1 and CDR2 sequences are SGHVS and FNYEAQ. This CDR3 is built from 15 residues. This CDR3 reads CASSLEAGSTDTQYF. In nucleotides, the CDR3 is TGTGCCAGCAGCTTAGAGGCCGGTTCCACAGATACGCAGTATTTT.

The rearrangement uses TRBV29-1 and TRBJ2-1; 7 positions match TRBD2. CDR3 length: 14 amino acids. The J segment lost 6 bases and the V segment lost 4 bases, leaving 9 bases of the junction unmatched. Germline-derived CDR1 and CDR2 are SQVTM and ANQGSEA. The CDR3 DNA reads TGCAGCGTTGGGTTGGGCGGGAGTGGCAATGAGCAGTTCTTC. This codes for CSVGLGGSGNEQFF.

The rearrangement links TRBV12-3 or TRBV12-4 to TRBJ1-6; a possible D gene is TRBD1 (6 bases). The CDR3 runs 15 residues. With 6 bases removed from V and 7 bases from J, the gap between germline ends came to 16 bases. CDR3 in DNA: TGTGCCAGCAGACTCCGGGGCCAGGGGAATTCACCCCTCCACTTT. Translated: CASRLRGQGNSPLHF.

This chain joins TRBV5-1 and TRBJ1-2, with no clear D. Trimming left V 1 base short and J 2 bases short, with 9 bases between. Looked up from germline, CDR1 is SGHRS and CDR2 is YFSETQ. The CDR3 covers 14 residues. CDR3 bases: TGCGCCAGCAGCTTGCCGAGGGAGAACTATGGCTACACCTTC. Translated, it gives CASSLPRENYGYTF. Supplemented by reference TRBV5-1 and TRBJ1-2, the full variable domain reads KAGVTQTPRYLIKTRGQQVTLSCSPISGHRSVSWYQQTPGQGLQFLFEYFSETQRNKGNFPGRFSGRQFSNSRSEMNVSTLELGDSALYLCASSLPRENYGYTFGSGTRLTVV.

The rearrangement uses TRBV5-1 and TRBJ1-2, with TRBD1 identical over 12 bases. Germline CDR1 and CDR2: SGHRS and YFSETQ. J lost 7 bases, V lost 1 base, and 8 bases had no gene match. The CDR3 is made up of 16 amino acids. DNA of the CDR3: TGCGCCAGCAGCTTGAGTGTGGGACAGGGGGCTTCTGGCTACACCTTC. Translation: CASSLSVGQGASGYTF.

This clonotype was counted only a few times. The chain employs TRBV27 and TRBJ2-1, with a possible D match to TRBD2 (5 bases). This CDR3 comprises 17 residues. V lost 3 bases to trimming and J lost 0 bases, with 15 bases between them. Per germline, CDR1 MNHEY and CDR2 SMNVEV (reference sequence). In DNA, the CDR3 is TGTGCCAGCAGTTTGAGGGCGTCGGCGAGCTCCTACAATGAGCAGTTCTTC. This translates into CASSLRASASSYNEQFF.

This clonotype was observed a few times. The V and J genes are TRBV7-3 and TRBJ2-5; 9 nucleotides align to TRBD1. Judging by the DNA end, TRBJ2-1 fits better; the J call may be wrong. This CDR3 region has 15 residues. The germline gives CDR1 SGHTA, CDR2 FQGTGA. The CDR3 here is CASSPTGGTHNEQFF. CDR3 sequence (DNA): TGTGCCAGCAGCCCGACAGGGGGAACCCACAATGAGCAGTTCTTC.

The table lists this clonotype with a few counts. The chain carries TRBV29-1 and TRBJ2-7, with 11 nucleotides matching TRBD2. J gave up 5 bases and V 3 bases, and 6 bases lay outside the gene matches. The CDR3 totals 14 residues. Germline lookup yields CDR1 SQVTM and CDR2 ANQGSEA. The CDR3 DNA sequence: TGCAGCGTTGAGAGACTAGCGGGACTCCACGAGCAGTACTTC. Translated, it gives CSVERLAGLHEQYF.

This clonotype was observed a few times. The chain employs TRBV2 and TRBJ1-5, with TRBD1 matching 8 bases. Germline lookup yields CDR1 SNHLY and CDR2 FYNNEI. V lost 1 base to trimming and J lost 6 bases; unmatched junction nucleotides: 8. This CDR3 is 16 amino acids long. The CDR3: CASSEVRTGTGQPQHF. As DNA, the CDR3 is TGTGCCAGCAGTGAAGTCCGGACAGGGACGGGTCAGCCCCAGCATTTT.

This clonotype came up a few times. The rearrangement links TRBV29-1 to TRBJ2-5; D is undetermined. The CDR3 sequence is 13 residues long. The V gene's germline CDR1 is SQVTM and CDR2 ANQGSEA. Between the trimmed V and J ends, which lost 5 bases and 5 bases, there was a span of 15 bases. The CDR3 spells CSVQAAQGETQYF. CDR3 DNA: TGCAGCGTTCAGGCGGCTCAAGGGGAGACCCAGTACTTC.

This chain uses TRBV6-1 with TRBJ2-5; D is unclear. CDR1 and CDR2 (germline): MNHNS, SASEGT. The CDR3 extends over 14 amino acids. Trimming took off 1 base at V and 1 base at J, with 7 bases between the two ends. DNA of the CDR3: TGTGCCAGCAGTGAAGTGGGCTTCCAAGAGACCCAGTACTTC. Amino acid sequence: CASSEVGFQETQYF.

The chain combines TRBV7-2 with TRBJ1-4; the D gene is possibly TRBD1 (5 bases). Per the germline V gene, CDR1 is SGHTA and CDR2 is FQGNSA. The CDR3 has 15 amino acids. V lost 5 bases and J 7 bases, leaving 17 bases between the germline ends. CDR3: CASSPGGNGGEKLFF. The CDR3 DNA follows: TGTGCCAGCAGCCCCGGCGGCAACGGGGGTGAAAAACTGTTTTTT.

The chain combines TRBV7-9 with TRBJ1-1, with D possibly matching TRBD1 (6 bases). Germline V gives CDR1 SEHNR, CDR2 FQNEAQ (reference sequence). There are 16 residues in the CDR3. V lost 1 base to trimming and J lost 7 bases, with 19 bases between them. CDR3 loop: CASSLVLGGSTGEAFF. The CDR3 DNA sequence: TGTGCCAGCAGCTTAGTTCTGGGGGGATCGACAGGTGAAGCTTTCTTT. Variable domain in full (rest from reference TRBV7-9 and TRBJ1-1): DTGVSQNPRHKITKRGQNVTFRCDPISEHNRLYWYRQTLGQGPEFLTYFQNEAQLEKSRLLSDRFSAERPKGSFSTLEIQRTEQGDSAMYLCASSLVLGGSTGEAFFGQGTRLTVV.

This rearrangement joins TRBV2 to TRBJ2-7; 10 bases align to TRBD2. The CDR3 sequence is 13 residues long. Germline V gene data show CDR1 as SNHLY and CDR2 as FYNNEI. Unmatched junction bases numbered 3, after V lost 8 bases and J lost 2 bases. The CDR3 region is CASGLAAAYEQYF. The DNA for the CDR3 is TGTGCCAGCGGACTAGCGGCCGCCTACGAGCAGTACTTC.

This clonotype was picked up a small number of times. The CDR3 bases are TGTGCCAGCAGCCAAGATGGAGCTAGCGGAATTCAGTACTTC. Translated: CASSQDGASGIQYF. The chain joins TRBV4-2 to TRBJ2-4; 7 bases align to TRBD2. Germline V gene sequence: CDR1 LGHNA, CDR2 YNFKEQ. V shed 0 bases, J shed 10 bases, and the junction held 6 bases outside the gene matches. CDR3 length equals 14 residues.